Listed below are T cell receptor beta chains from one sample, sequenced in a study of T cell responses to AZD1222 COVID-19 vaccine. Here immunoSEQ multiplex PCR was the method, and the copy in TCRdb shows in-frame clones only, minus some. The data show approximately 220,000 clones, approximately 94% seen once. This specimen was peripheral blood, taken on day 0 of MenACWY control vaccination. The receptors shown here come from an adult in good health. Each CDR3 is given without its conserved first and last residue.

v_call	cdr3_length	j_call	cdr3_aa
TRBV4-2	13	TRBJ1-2	ASSHSAGANYGYT
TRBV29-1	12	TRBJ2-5	SVEVGTGKETQY
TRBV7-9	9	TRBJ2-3	ASSLKDTQY
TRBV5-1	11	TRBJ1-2	ASSLKVNYGYT
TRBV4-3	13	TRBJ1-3	ASSQAPGAGNTIY
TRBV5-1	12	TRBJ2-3	ASSSTGGADTQY
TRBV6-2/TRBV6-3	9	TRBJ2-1	ASGQQVVQF
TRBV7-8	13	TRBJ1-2	ASSRGGTGGYGYT
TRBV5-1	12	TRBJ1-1	ASSLEGGSTEAF
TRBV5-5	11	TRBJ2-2	ASSLTEGGELF
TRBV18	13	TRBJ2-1	ASSPPGRGEYEQF
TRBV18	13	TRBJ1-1	ASSVKQATNTEAF
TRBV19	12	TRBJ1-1	ASSEGRWNTEAF
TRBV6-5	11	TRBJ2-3	ASSRQYTDTQY
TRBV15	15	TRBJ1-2	ATSRDRPSRMVYGYT
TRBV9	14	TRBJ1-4	ASSVGSGTGNEKLF
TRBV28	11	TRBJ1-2	AAGRGGIDGYT
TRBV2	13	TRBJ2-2	ASSGPVAVTGELF
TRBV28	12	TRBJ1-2	ASRSGPSNYGYT
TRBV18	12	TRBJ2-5	ASSQRQGGETQY
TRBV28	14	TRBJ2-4	ASSWPGGAAKNIQY
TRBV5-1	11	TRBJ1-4	ARGLQDKKKLF
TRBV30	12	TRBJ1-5	AWSVTGMSQPQH
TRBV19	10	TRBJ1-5	ASSEFGQPQH
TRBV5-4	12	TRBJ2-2	ASSPGTSPGELF
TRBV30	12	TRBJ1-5	ACQAGGLGQPQH
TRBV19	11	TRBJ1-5	ASSTRTNQPQH
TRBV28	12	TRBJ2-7	ASRFPGQGSAQY